The clone carrying this T cell receptor beta chain has only one observation. Its specificity is not known. The sample originates from a study of T cell responses to AZD1222 COVID-19 vaccine. General study findings and limits: Females outnumbered males among donors, who were mostly white British; clonal diversity was possibly underestimated. Rises in breadth and depth of Spike-specific TCRs came after two AZD1222 doses. Repertoires were obtained only post-peak T cell response.

The V gene's germline CDR1 is SGDLS and CDR2 YYNGEE. The CDR3 is 14 amino acids. With 5 bases removed from V and 7 bases from J, the gap between germline ends came to 13 bases. The protocol was immunoSEQ multiplex PCR, while the TCRdb copy is restricted to in-frame clones and leaves out a portion. Of 150,000 to 200,000 clones detected, around 94% appear once; the ten largest clones hold 3.6%. The source was peripheral blood, collected 28 days after the second dose of the MenACWY control vaccine. This chain connects TRBV9 to TRBJ1-6; D ambiguous. The sequence was collected from an adult who received the MenACWY meningococcal vaccine as a control. The CDR3 protein is CASRPGQGNSPLHF. DNA of the CDR3: TGTGCCAGCAGACCCGGTCAAGGAAATTCACCCCTCCACTTT.